This T cell receptor (beta chain) was identified in a study of persistence of HIV-infected CD4 T cells. Study context: Two participants gave one leukapheresis sample; others gave up to about 200 mL blood repeatedly. Study-level results: TCR analyses could not target the rare provirus-carrying CMV-responding cells.

The immunoSEQ assay was version 4, run in survey mode. The assay was immunoSEQ multiplex PCR, and TCRdb's table has in-frame clones only and misses some. Of roughly 13,000 clones in the sample, over 65% were seen once. This clone has more than one count but fewer than ten. Its specificity is unknown. Overlapping HIV-1 Gag 15-mer peptides at approximately 0.96 ug per peptide per mL were used. CD4+ T cells upregulating both CD40 ligand and CD69 were sorted as responding cells. This TCR was recovered from an adult man with HIV who was CMV-seropositive. The starting material was CD4+ T cells sorted from PBMCs after approximately 19-hour stimulation, obtained from a patient who received antiretroviral therapy.

CDR3 amino acids: CASSFKTGSGNTIYF. The CDR3 DNA reads as TGTGCCAGCAGCTTCAAAACAGGGTCCGGAAACACCATATATTTT. J is TRBJ1-3 and V is TRBV5-6; D might be TRBD1 (6 bases). V was pared by 2 bases and J by 4 bases, with 13 bases between. This CDR3 comprises 15 residues. In germline, CDR1 is SGHDT, CDR2 YYEEEE.